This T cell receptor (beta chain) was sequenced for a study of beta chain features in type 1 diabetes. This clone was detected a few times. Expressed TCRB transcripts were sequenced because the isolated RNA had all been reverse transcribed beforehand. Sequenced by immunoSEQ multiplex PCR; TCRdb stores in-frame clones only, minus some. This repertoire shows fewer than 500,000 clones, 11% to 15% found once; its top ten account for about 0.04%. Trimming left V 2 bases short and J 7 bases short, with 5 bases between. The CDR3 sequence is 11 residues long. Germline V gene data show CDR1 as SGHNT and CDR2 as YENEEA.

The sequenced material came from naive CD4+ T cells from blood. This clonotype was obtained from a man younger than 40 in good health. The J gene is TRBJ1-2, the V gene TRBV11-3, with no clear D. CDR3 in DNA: TGTGCCAGCAGCTTAAACGGTGGCTACACCTTC. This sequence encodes CASSLNGGYTF.